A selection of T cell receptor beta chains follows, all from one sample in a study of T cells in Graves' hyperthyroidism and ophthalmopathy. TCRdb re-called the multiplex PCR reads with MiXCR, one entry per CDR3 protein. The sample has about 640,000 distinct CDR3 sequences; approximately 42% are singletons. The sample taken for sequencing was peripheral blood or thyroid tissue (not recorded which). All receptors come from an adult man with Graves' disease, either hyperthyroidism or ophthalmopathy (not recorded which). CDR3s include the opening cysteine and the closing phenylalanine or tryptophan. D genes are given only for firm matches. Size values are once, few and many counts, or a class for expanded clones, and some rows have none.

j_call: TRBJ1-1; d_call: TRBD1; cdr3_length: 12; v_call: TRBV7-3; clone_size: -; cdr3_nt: TGTGCCAGCAGCGCAAACAGGGGGCCAGCTTTCTTT; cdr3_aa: CASSANRGPAFF
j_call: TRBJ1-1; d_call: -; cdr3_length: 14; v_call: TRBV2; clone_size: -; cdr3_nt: TGTGCCAGCAGGAACACAGGAGGGGTCACTGAAGCTTACTTT; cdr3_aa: CASRNTGGVTEAYF
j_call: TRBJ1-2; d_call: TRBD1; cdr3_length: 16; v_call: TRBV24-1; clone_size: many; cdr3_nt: TGTGCCACCAGTGATGGGACAGGCTCAAGGGATTATGGCTACACCTTC; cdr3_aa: CATSDGTGSRDYGYTF
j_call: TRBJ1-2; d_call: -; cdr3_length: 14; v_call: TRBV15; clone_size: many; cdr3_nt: TGTGCCACCAGCAGAGATCGTTTAGTTCATGGCTACACCTTC; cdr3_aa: CATSRDRLVHGYTF
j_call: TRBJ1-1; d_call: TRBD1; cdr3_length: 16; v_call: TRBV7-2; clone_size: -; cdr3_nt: TGTGCCAGCAGCTATGGGACAGGGGGCGCGTACACTGAAGCTTTCTTT; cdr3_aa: CASSYGTGGAYTEAFF
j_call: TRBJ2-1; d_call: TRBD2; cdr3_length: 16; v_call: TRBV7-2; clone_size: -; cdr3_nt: TGTGCCAGCAGCTACGGGAGCGGGACCTCCTACAATGAGCAGTTCTTC; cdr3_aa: CASSYGSGTSYNEQFF
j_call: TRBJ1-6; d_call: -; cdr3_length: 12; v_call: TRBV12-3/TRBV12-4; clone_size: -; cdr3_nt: TGTGCCAGCTCGGGCTCCTATTCACCCCTCCACTTT; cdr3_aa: CASSGSYSPLHF
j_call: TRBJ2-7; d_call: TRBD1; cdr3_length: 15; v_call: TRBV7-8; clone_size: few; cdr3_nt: TGTGCCAGCAGTCCGCCCGGGACAGGGAATCACGAGCAGTACTTC; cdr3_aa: CASSPPGTGNHEQYF
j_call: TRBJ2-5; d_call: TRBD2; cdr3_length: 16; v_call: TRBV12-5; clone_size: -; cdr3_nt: TGTGCTAGTGGTTTGGTTCTAGCGGGGGCCGGAGAGACCCAGTACTTC; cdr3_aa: CASGLVLAGAGETQYF
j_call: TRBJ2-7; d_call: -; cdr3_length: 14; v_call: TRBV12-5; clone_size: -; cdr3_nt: TGTGCTAGTGGTCTGGACGGGGAAACCTACGAGCAGTACTTC; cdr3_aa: CASGLDGETYEQYF
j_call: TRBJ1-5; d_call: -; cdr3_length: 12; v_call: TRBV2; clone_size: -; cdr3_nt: TGTGCCAGCAGAGGAACGAGTCAGCCCCAGCATTTT; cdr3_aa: CASRGTSQPQHF
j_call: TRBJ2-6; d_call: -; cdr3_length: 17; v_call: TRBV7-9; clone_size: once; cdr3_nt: TGTGCCAGCAGCACCGACAGCGTCCGCTCTGGGGCCAACGTCCTGACTTTC; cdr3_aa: CASSTDSVRSGANVLTF
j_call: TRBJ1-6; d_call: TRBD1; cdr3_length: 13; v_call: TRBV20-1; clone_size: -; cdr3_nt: TGCAGTGCTAGGGGACAGGATAATTCACCCCTCCACTTT; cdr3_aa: CSARGQDNSPLHF
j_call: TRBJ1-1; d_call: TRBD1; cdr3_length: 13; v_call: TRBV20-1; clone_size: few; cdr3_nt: TGCAGTGCTGCGGGACAGACTAACACTGAAGCTTTCTTT; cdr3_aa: CSAAGQTNTEAFF
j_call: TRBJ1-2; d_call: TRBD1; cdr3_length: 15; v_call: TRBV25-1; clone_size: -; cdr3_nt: TGTGCCAGCAGTGAATTACGGGACAGGGTCCATGGCTACACCTTC; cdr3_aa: CASSELRDRVHGYTF
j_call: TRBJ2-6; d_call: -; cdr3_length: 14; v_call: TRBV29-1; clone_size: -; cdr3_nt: TGCAGCGTTGGGCAGGGTAGCGGGGCCAACGTCCTGACTTTC; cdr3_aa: CSVGQGSGANVLTF
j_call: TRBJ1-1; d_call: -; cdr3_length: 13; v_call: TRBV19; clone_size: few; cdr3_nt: TGTGCCAGTAGTATTTTTGAGAACACTAAAGCTTTCTTT; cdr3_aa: CASSIFENTKAFF
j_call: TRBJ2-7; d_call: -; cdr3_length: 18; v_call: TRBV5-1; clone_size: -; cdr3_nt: TGCGCCAGCAGCTTCGGGGTTACATACAGGTTGTCGGATTACGAGCAGTACTTC; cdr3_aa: CASSFGVTYRLSDYEQYF
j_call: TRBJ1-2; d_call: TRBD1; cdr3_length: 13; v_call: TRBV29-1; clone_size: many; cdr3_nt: TGCAGCGCGGAACGACAGGGGGCAAATGGCTACACCTTC; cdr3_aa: CSAERQGANGYTF
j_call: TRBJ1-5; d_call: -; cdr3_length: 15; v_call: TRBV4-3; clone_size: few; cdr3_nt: TGCGCCAGCAGCCAAGTGCAACTACCCATCCAGCCCCAGCATTTT; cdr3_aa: CASSQVQLPIQPQHF
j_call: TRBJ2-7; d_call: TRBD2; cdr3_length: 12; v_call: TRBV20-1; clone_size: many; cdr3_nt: TGCAGTGCCTCGGGACTAGTGGACGAGCAGTACTTC; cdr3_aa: CSASGLVDEQYF
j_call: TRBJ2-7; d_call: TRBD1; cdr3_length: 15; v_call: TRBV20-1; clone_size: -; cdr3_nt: TGCAGTGCTGCAGATTGGACAGGGCCAGCCTACGAGCAGTACTTC; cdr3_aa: CSAADWTGPAYEQYF
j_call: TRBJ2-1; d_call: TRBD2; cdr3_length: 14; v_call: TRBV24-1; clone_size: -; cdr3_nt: TGTGCCACCAGTAGACTAGCGGGGGGCGGCGAGCAGTTCTTC; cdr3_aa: CATSRLAGGGEQFF
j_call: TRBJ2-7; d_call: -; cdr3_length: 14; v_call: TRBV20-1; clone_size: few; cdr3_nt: TGCAGTGCTAGAGGTTTTACAGGGAGTCGCGAGCAGTACTTC; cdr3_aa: CSARGFTGSREQYF
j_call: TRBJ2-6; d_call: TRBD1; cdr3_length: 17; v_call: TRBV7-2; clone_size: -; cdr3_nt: TGTGCCAGCAGGCCGGCGGGACAGGGGGCGAGGGGCAACGTCCTGACTTTC; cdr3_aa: CASRPAGQGARGNVLTF
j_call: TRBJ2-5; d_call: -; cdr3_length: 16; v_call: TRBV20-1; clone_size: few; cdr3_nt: TGCAGTGCTAGTACGTCCGGGGGAAGCACTTATTTGACCCAGTACTTC; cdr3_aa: CSASTSGGSTYLTQYF
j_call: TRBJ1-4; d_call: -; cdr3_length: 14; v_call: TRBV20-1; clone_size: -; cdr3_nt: TGCAGTGCTAGGGCGGATACTATGAATGAAAAACTGTTTTTT; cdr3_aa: CSARADTMNEKLFF
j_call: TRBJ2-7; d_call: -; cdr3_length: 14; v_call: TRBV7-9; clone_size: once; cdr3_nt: TGTGCCAGCAGCTCGGACAGGGAGGGCTACGAGCAGTACTTC; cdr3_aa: CASSSDREGYEQYF
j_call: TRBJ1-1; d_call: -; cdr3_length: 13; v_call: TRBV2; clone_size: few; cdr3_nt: TGTGCCAGCAGTTGGGTTAGAGGGGCTGAAGCTTTCTTT; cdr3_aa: CASSWVRGAEAFF
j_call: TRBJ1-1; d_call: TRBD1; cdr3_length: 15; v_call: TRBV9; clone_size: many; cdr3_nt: TGTGCCAGCAGCGTAGGAGGACAGGGGAGGACTGAAGCTTTCTTT; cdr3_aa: CASSVGGQGRTEAFF
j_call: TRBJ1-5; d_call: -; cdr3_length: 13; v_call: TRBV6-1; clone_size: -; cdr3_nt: TGTGCCAGCCATAGGGGGGGCAATCAGCCCCAGCATTTT; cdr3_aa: CASHRGGNQPQHF
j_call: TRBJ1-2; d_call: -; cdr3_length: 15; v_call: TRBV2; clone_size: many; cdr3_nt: TGTGCCAGCAGTGCCCTCCAGACACAGGGCTATGGCTACACCTTC; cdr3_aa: CASSALQTQGYGYTF
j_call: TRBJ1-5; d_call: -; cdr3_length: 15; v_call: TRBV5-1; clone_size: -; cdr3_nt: TGCGCCAGCAGCCCTACAGGCTTGGGCAATCAGCCCCAGCATTTT; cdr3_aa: CASSPTGLGNQPQHF
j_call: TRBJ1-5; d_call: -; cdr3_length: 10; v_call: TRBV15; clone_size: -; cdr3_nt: TGTGCCACCAGCAGAGATCAAGGGGGTTTT; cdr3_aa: CATSRDQGGF
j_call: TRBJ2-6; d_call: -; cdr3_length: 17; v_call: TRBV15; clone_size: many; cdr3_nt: TGTGCCACCAGCAGAGTCCCGGGTTTGGGAGGGGCCAACGTCCTGACTTTC; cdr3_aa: CATSRVPGLGGANVLTF
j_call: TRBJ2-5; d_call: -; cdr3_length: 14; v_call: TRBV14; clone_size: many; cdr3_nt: TGTGCCAGCAGCCAAGACGGGTATGGAGAGACCCAGTACTTC; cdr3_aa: CASSQDGYGETQYF
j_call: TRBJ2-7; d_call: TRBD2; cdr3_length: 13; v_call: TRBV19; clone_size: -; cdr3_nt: TGTGCCAGTAGTATCGGGGGGGGTAATGAGCAGTACTTC; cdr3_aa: CASSIGGGNEQYF
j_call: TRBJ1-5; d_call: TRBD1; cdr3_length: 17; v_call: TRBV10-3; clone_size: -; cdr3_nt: TGTGCCAGCAGACCCCATACGGACAGGGAACGTAATCAGCCCCAGCATTTT; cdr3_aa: CASRPHTDRERNQPQHF
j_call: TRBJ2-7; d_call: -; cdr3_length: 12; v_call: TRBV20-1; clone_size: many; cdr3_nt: TGCAGTGCTAGAGTGACGGAGTACGAGCAGTACTTC; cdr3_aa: CSARVTEYEQYF
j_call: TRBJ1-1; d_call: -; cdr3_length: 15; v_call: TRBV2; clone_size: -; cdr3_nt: TGTGCCAGCTCACCGGTATCTGGACAGTTAACTGAAGCTTTCTTT; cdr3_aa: CASSPVSGQLTEAFF
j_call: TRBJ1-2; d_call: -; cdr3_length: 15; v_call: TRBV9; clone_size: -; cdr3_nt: TGTGCCAGCAGCGTATGGGGAGGGGATAGCTATGGCTACACCTTC; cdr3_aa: CASSVWGGDSYGYTF
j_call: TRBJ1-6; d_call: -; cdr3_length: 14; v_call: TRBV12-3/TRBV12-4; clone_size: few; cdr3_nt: TGTGCCAGCAGTCAAATGGAGGAAAATTCACCCCTCCACTTT; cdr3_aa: CASSQMEENSPLHF
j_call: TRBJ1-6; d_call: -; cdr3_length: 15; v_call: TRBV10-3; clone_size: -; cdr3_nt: TGTGCCATCAGTGGCAGGGGCTACTATAATTCACCCCTCCACTTT; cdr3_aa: CAISGRGYYNSPLHF
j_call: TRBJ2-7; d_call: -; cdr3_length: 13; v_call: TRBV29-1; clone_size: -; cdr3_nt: TGCGGTGGGCAGGTCGGGGAGCTGTACGAGCAGTACTTC; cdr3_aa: CGGQVGELYEQYF
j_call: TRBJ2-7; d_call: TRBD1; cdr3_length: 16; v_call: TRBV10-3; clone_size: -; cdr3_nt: TGTGCCATCAGTTCCACCGGGACAGGGGCTAGCTACGAGCAGTACTTC; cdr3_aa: CAISSTGTGASYEQYF
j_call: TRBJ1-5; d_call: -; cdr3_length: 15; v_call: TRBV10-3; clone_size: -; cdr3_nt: TGTGCCACCCAAGATCCCGTTCATGGCAATCAGCCCCAGCATTTT; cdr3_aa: CATQDPVHGNQPQHF
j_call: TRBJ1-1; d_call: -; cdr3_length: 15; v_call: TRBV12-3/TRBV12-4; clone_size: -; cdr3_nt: TGTGCCAGCAGCCCCTTGGGGGCTGTAAACACTGAAGCTTTCTTT; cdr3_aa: CASSPLGAVNTEAFF
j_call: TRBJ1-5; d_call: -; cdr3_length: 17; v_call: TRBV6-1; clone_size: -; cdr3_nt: TGTGCCAGCAGCCACACAGATTCGCCAGGGGCCAATCAGCCCCAGCATTTT; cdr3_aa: CASSHTDSPGANQPQHF
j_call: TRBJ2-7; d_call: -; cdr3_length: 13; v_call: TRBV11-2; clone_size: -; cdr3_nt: TGTGCCAGCAGGCCGTCCTCACTTCTCGAGCAGTACTTC; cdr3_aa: CASRPSSLLEQYF
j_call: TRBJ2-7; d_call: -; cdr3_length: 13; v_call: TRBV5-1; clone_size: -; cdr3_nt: TGCGCCAGCAGGACGGGCAACGGGGACGAGCAGTACTTC; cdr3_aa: CASRTGNGDEQYF
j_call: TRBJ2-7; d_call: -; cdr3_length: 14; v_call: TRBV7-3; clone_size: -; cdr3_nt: TGTGCCAGCAGCCAGGGGATCCAGGGGAACGAGCAGTACTTC; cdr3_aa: CASSQGIQGNEQYF
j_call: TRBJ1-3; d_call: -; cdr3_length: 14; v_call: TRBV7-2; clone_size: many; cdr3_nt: TGTGCCAGCAGCTCAGGGAGTACTGGAAACACCATATATTTT; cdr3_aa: CASSSGSTGNTIYF
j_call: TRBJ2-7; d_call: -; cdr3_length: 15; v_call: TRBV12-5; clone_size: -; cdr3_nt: TGTGCTAGTGGTTGGGCTAGCGACAGAAACTACGAGCAGTACTTC; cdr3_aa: CASGWASDRNYEQYF
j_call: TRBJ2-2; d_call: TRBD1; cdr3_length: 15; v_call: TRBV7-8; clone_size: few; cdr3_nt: TGTGCCAGCAGCTTAGTAGGGACAGACGCCGGGGAGCTGTTTTTT; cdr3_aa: CASSLVGTDAGELFF